This T cell receptor beta chain emerged from a study of read filtering for tumor transcriptome and immune sequencing. Study overall: Among patients, 17 to 20 were male and 15 or so female, aged about 47 to 85 (mean approximately 62).

Molecular barcoded adaptors covering alpha/delta and beta/gamma chains were used on around 370 ng RNA. TCRdb called the reads again in MiXCR, with one record for every CDR3 protein. The sample shows 30,000 to 40,000 distinct CDR3 sequences, about 13% of them seen only once. The CDR3 is 12 residues long. V dropped 5 bases and J dropped 5 bases, with 7 bases sitting between them. Study-level results: Single-read clonotypes: roughly 80% of IR-seq clonotypes (around 3.5% of reads), 74.6% of RNA-seq clonotypes (roughly 45% of reads).

This clonotype showed up many times. Its specificity is unknown. The chain uses TRBV12-3 or TRBV12-4 and TRBJ2-1; D is unresolved. Material for sequencing was a population of CD138-negative cells sorted from bone marrow. The sequence derives from a donor at least 40 years old with multiple myeloma. CDR3 sequence reads: CASSPKNNEQFF. CDR3 DNA: TGTGCCAGCAGTCCCAAGAACAATGAGCAGTTCTTC.